These 27 T cell receptor beta chains were all obtained from the same sample, sequenced in a study of a mutant IDH1 vaccine in newly diagnosed glioma. No antigen has been assigned to these receptors. Sequencing used immunoSEQ multiplex PCR; TCRdb keeps in-frame clones, though not all of them. The sample holds some 80,000 clones, 75% to 90% seen once. Noted time point: week 23, last vaccination. Topical imiquimod accompanied each vaccine dose, which consisted of 300 ug of mutant IDH1 20-mer peptide. The sample was PBMCs, taken from a glioma patient whose treatment included an IDH1 peptide vaccine. The receptors derive from a woman aged 50 to 60 with glioma.

This clone was picked up a small number of times. The chain is built from TRBV4-1 and TRBJ1-6; TRBD1 agrees at 8 bases. The J segment lost 7 bases and the V segment lost 3 bases, leaving 5 bases of the junction unmatched. The CDR3 has 15 amino acids. Germline V gene sequence: CDR1 MGHRA, CDR2 YSYEKL. The CDR3 is CASSHPRGQNSPLHF. CDR3 sequence (DNA): TGCGCCAGCAGCCACCCCAGGGGGCAAAATTCACCCCTCCACTTT.

The rearrangement links TRBV27 to TRBJ2-1; weak D call: TRBD2 (6 bases). Germline lookup yields CDR1 MNHEY and CDR2 SMNVEV (reference sequence). CDR3 length: 15 residues. The germline V and J ends were trimmed by 2 bases and 4 bases, with 12 bases remaining between them. The DNA for the CDR3 is TGTGCCAGCAGTTTAGGGCTAGCGAGTTACAATGAGCAGTTCTTC. It encodes CASSLGLASYNEQFF.

The rearrangement links TRBV19 to TRBJ2-3, with D unclear. The V gene lost 5 bases and the J gene lost 1 base, with 7 bases spanning the gap. The CDR3 contains 13 residues. Germline V gene sequence: CDR1 LNHDA, CDR2 SQIVND (reference sequence). CDR3 sequence (DNA): TGTGCCAGTAGTTCGGATCGCACAGATACGCAGTATTTT. Translated: CASSSDRTDTQYF.

This chain joins TRBV5-4 and TRBJ1-6; D unresolved. The CDR3 loop spans 13 amino acids. The germline V gene has CDR1 SGHNT and CDR2 YYREEE (reference sequence). Trimming pared 4 bases from V and 9 bases from J, leaving 11 bases between. The CDR3 DNA sequence: TGTGCCAGCAGCCGCGGGATTCTTTCACCCCTCCACTTT. Amino acids: CASSRGILSPLHF. Supplemented by reference TRBV5-4 and TRBJ1-6, the full variable domain reads ETGVTQSPTHLIKTRGQQVTLRCSSQSGHNTVSWYQQALGQGPQFIFQYYREEENGRGNFPPRFSGLQFPNYSSELNVNALELDDSALYLCASSRGILSPLHFGNGTRLTVT.

The rearrangement uses TRBV5-1 and TRBJ2-7; TRBD1 might be the D (6 bases). V lost 3 bases and J 12 bases, leaving 16 bases between the germline ends. CDR1 is SGHRS and CDR2 is YFSETQ in the germline V gene. CDR3 length equals 12 residues. The CDR3 nucleotides are TGCGCCAGCAGCTGGGGACATGGGCTGGGGTACTTC. Amino acids: CASSWGHGLGYF.

V is TRBV6-6 and J is TRBJ2-7; TRBD1 matches at 7 bases. The V segment lost 7 bases and the J segment 6 bases; nucleotides outside the gene matches: 9. In germline, CDR1 is MNHNY, CDR2 SVGAGI (reference sequence). The CDR3 spans 13 residues. CDR3 nucleotides: TGTGCCAGCAAAGGGACCCAGGGGGTCGAGCAGTACTTC. Translated, it gives CASKGTQGVEQYF.

The V gene is TRBV19, the J gene TRBJ1-5, with 7 bases fitting TRBD1. CDR1 is LNHDA and CDR2 is SQIVND in the germline V gene (reference sequence). This CDR3 contains 15 residues. V was pared by 5 bases and J by 6 bases, with 10 bases of the junction left unmatched. CDR3: CASSSLRQGSQPQHF. Written as DNA, the CDR3 is TGTGCCAGTAGTTCCCTACGACAGGGAAGTCAGCCCCAGCATTTT.

The chain couples TRBV19 to TRBJ1-1; D gene ambiguous. Germline loops: CDR1 LNHDA, CDR2 SQIVND (reference sequence). The CDR3 length is 9 residues. This chain's CDR3 is CARAVEAFF. The CDR3 DNA reads TGTGCAAGGGCGGTTGAAGCTTTCTTT.

For this clone: A junction boundary mismatches the germline segment, possibly from a read error. V and J are TRBV6-1 and TRBJ2-7; maybe TRBD1 (5 bases). Per germline, CDR1 MNHNS and CDR2 SASEGT. The CDR3 covers 15 residues. CDR3 nucleotides: TGTGCCATCAGTGAAGAGAAGGGGATCAGGTACGAGCAGTACTTC. Its protein is CAISEEKGIRYEQYF.

This clone occurred once. The chain is built from TRBV5-1 and TRBJ1-2; 9 bases line up with TRBD1. Germline values: CDR1 SGHRS, CDR2 YFSETQ. The CDR3 spans 15 residues. The V and J ends lost 0 bases and 3 bases, in that order; junction bases with no gene match: 3. For the CDR3, the DNA is TGCGCCAGCAGCTTGGTTACAGGGGGCCACTATGGCTACACCTTC. It yields the protein CASSLVTGGHYGYTF.

The chain recombines TRBV5-1 with TRBJ1-2, with D perhaps matching TRBD1 (5 bases). The CDR3 length is 14 residues. The germline gives CDR1 SGHRS, CDR2 YFSETQ. The germline V and J ends were trimmed by 2 bases and 6 bases, with 14 bases remaining between them. CDR3 sequence (DNA): TGCGCCAGCAGCTTCCGGACACCGGACCATGGCTACACCTTC. Translating gives CASSFRTPDHGYTF.

V gene TRBV20-1 combines with J gene TRBJ2-5, with D unclear. The germline V gene has CDR1 DFQATT and CDR2 SNEGSKA (reference sequence). The V gene lost 6 bases and the J gene lost 4 bases, with 6 bases spanning the gap. The CDR3 consists of 10 residues. The CDR3 nucleotides are TGCAGTGCCTCGGCAGAGACCCAGTACTTC. This gives the protein CSASAETQYF.

The CDR3 spells CASSPGDRRFQETQYF. The CDR3 DNA sequence: TGTGCCAGCAGTCCGGGGGACAGGCGGTTTCAAGAGACCCAGTACTTC. V is TRBV28 and J is TRBJ2-5; the match to TRBD1 covers 8 bases. V shed 5 bases, J shed 2 bases, and the junction held 10 bases outside the gene matches. Per germline, CDR1 MDHEN and CDR2 SYDVKM. This CDR3 contains 16 residues.

The genes are TRBV7-2 and TRBJ2-3, with 8 bases fitting TRBD2. The trim removed 1 base at V and 6 bases at J, leaving 9 bases unmatched. CDR3 length equals 16 residues. Per the germline V gene, CDR1 is SGHTA and CDR2 is FQGNSA. The CDR3 DNA sequence: TGTGCCAGCAGCTTAGTACCAGCGGGAGTAACCGATACGCAGTATTTT. Protein: CASSLVPAGVTDTQYF.

V usage is TRBV5-1 and J usage is TRBJ2-7; 11 bases match TRBD1. Germline V lookup: CDR1 SGHRS, CDR2 YFSETQ. The CDR3 contains 17 residues. J gave up 6 bases and V 0 bases, and 11 bases lay outside the gene matches. CDR3 sequence: CASSLAVGGQGAGEQYF. As DNA, the CDR3 is TGCGCCAGCAGCTTGGCCGTCGGAGGACAGGGGGCGGGCGAGCAGTACTTC.

This clone was detected only once. The rearrangement joins TRBV12-5 to TRBJ2-5; TRBD1 matches 12 bases. With V trimmed by 6 bases and J by 4 bases, 6 bases remained unmatched. The CDR3 is 15 residues long. In germline, CDR1 is LGHNT, CDR2 FRNRAP. CDR3: CASGQGTGGRETQYF. CDR3 nucleotide sequence: TGTGCTAGTGGGCAAGGGACAGGGGGCAGAGAGACCCAGTACTTC.

As DNA, the CDR3 is TGTGCCATCAGTGAGAATACAGGGAGGGGTAATGAAAAACTGTTTTTT. Encoded protein: CAISENTGRGNEKLFF. The chain has TRBV10-3 and TRBJ1-4, with a possible D match to TRBD1 (6 bases). CDR1 and CDR2 (germline): ENHRY, SYGVKD. V shed 2 bases and J shed 4 bases, with 14 bases lying between them. The CDR3 has 16 residues.

This sequence joins TRBV4-1 and TRBJ1-5; D ambiguous. The CDR3 covers 17 residues. Trimming stripped 0 bases from V and 1 base from J, with 13 bases between. Per the germline V gene, CDR1 is MGHRA and CDR2 is YSYEKL. The CDR3 protein is CASSQEVSVGSNQPQHF. CDR3 nucleotide sequence: TGCGCCAGCAGCCAAGAAGTCTCGGTAGGGAGCAATCAGCCCCAGCATTTT.

This clone was seen just once. The rearrangement links TRBV28 to TRBJ1-5; unclear D gene. The CDR3 is 17 residues long. From germline, CDR1 is MDHEN and CDR2 SYDVKM. The V end lost 1 base, the J end lost 2 bases, and 15 bases lay between the germline ends. CDR3 sequence reads: CASSLYGVRSGNQPQHF. CDR3 coding DNA: TGTGCCAGCAGTTTATACGGTGTCAGGTCGGGCAATCAGCCCCAGCATTTT.

This rearrangement joins TRBV11-3 to TRBJ2-1; 8 nucleotides agree with TRBD2. Trimming cost V 5 bases and J 1 base; bases outside gene matches: 4. Germline V gene data show CDR1 as SGHNT and CDR2 as YENEEA. The CDR3 covers 15 residues. CDR3 coding DNA: TGTGCCAGCAGCATCGGACTAGCTTCCTACAATGAGCAGTTCTTC. Translated, it gives CASSIGLASYNEQFF.

This CDR3 is CASSSFQGAGTEAFF. The CDR3 DNA follows: TGTGCCAGCAGTTCCTTTCAGGGGGCAGGGACTGAAGCTTTCTTT. V usage is TRBV27 and J usage is TRBJ1-1; 8 bases map to TRBD1. Germline trimming cut 4 bases from V and 5 bases from J; bases unmatched to any gene: 9. The CDR3 covers 15 residues. The germline V gene has CDR1 MNHEY and CDR2 SMNVEV (reference sequence).

The chain employs TRBV29-1 and TRBJ1-1, with D tentatively TRBD1 (6 bases). The CDR3 extends over 16 amino acids. CDR1 and CDR2 from the germline V gene are SQVTM and ANQGSEA. Between the trimmed V and J ends, which lost 4 bases and 5 bases, there was a span of 23 bases. For the CDR3, the DNA is TGCAGCGTTGGATCTCCCGGGACACTCTCGCGGACTGAAGCTTTCTTT. Protein: CSVGSPGTLSRTEAFF.

The chain recombines TRBV5-1 with TRBJ2-1, with 12 bases fitting TRBD2. CDR1 and CDR2 (germline): SGHRS, YFSETQ. The ends lost 4 bases at V and 6 bases at J; junction bases unmatched: 8. The CDR3 is 16 amino acids. Here the CDR3 reads CASSVTSGSGGNEQFF. The CDR3 DNA follows: TGCGCCAGCAGCGTGACTAGCGGGAGTGGGGGCAATGAGCAGTTCTTC.

The chain combines TRBV28 with TRBJ2-7; TRBD1 matches at 8 bases. The V gene end was trimmed by 6 bases and the J gene end by 0 bases; junction bases not matched to a gene: 10. The CDR3 has 16 residues. Germline V gene data show CDR1 as MDHEN and CDR2 as SYDVKM. CDR3 in amino acids: CASSRSRTGSSYEQYF. As DNA, the CDR3 is TGTGCCAGCAGCCGGAGTCGGACAGGGAGCTCCTACGAGCAGTACTTC.

CDR3 in amino acids: CASSVAIRGDTEAFF. CDR3 nucleotides: TGTGCCAGCAGCGTAGCGATTAGGGGGGACACTGAAGCTTTCTTT. The gene calls are TRBV9 and TRBJ1-1; D may be TRBD1 (6 bases). V was trimmed by 0 bases and J by 3 bases, leaving 12 bases between them. In germline, CDR1 is SGDLS, CDR2 YYNGEE. This CDR3 has 15 residues.

In the case of this clone: At one boundary the junction diverges from the germline segment, which might be a read error. The V gene is TRBV2, the J gene TRBJ2-4, with 7 bases aligning to TRBD1. This CDR3 spans 14 amino acids. Per germline, CDR1 SNHLY and CDR2 FYNNEI. For the CDR3, the DNA is TGTGCCAGCAGTGAGGGGACAGCCCAAAACATTCAGTACTTC. This encodes CASSEGTAQNIQYF.

This clone has just one count. The chain recombines TRBV15 with TRBJ1-5; TRBD1 matches at 7 bases. CDR1 and CDR2 (germline): LNHNV, YYDKDF (reference sequence). The CDR3 runs to 16 residues. Trimming cost V 5 bases and J 7 bases; bases outside gene matches: 14. The CDR3 reads CATSGISPGGEQPQHF. The CDR3 bases are TGTGCCACCAGCGGGATCTCCCCAGGGGGGGAGCAGCCCCAGCATTTT. Full variable domain (remainder filled in from reference TRBV15 and TRBJ1-5): DAMVIQNPRYQVTQFGKPVTLSCSQTLNHNVMYWYQQKSSQAPKLLFHYYDKDFNNEADTPDNFQSRRPNTSFCFLDIRSPGLGDTAMYLCATSGISPGGEQPQHFGDGTRLSIL.